This T cell receptor beta chain was retrieved from a study of identical twins. This clonotype was counted only a few times. Germline V CDR1 and CDR2: SGHRS, YFSETQ. V gave up 3 bases and J gave up 4 bases; unmatched junction bases: 12. The CDR3 extends over 17 amino acids. Each donor (without exception) was a healthy Caucasian. MiXCR, run by TCRdb on the 5' RACE reads, gives a single entry per CDR3 protein. The top ten hold about 1.6% of the sample, which has 500,000 to 700,000 distinct CDR3 sequences, roughly 6.6% seen once. The same data also went into a second study, on yellow fever vaccine responses in identical twins.

Sequencing was done on a sample of PBMCs. The V and J genes are TRBV5-1 and TRBJ2-2; 7 bases are shared with TRBD2. The source of this sequence is a woman between 18 and 30 years old in good health. The CDR3 DNA reads as TGCGCCAGCAGCTCGAACCCGGGACTAACTTTCACCGGGGAGCTGTTTTTT. Translating it yields CASSSNPGLTFTGELFF.